The subject of this entry is one T cell receptor (beta chain). No antigen is known for it. This CDR3 is built from 15 residues. Germline CDR1 is LNHDA and CDR2 is SQIVND (reference sequence). From its re-call of the 5' RACE reads, TCRdb lists each CDR3 protein once, without DNA. Its clone listing holds about 180,000 distinct CDR3 sequences. The data belong to a study of T cells expressing NK-cell markers. As for the study in general: Sorted CD3+CD56+NKG2C+, CD3+CD56+NKG2C- and CD3+CD56-NKG2C+ T cells supplied TCR beta repertoires. General observations from the study: HCMV specificity of the expanded NKG2C+ T cell clones was not established.

The chain employs TRBV19 and TRBJ1-5; the D call of TRBD1 rests on TCRdb alone, since no DNA is present to check it. This receptor was identified in a man aged 18-69 years in good health. Sequencing was performed on blood T cells: a sorted CD56 or NKG2C T cell subset, CD4+ or CD8+ T cells, or bulk PBMC T cells (not recorded which). The CDR3 sequence is CASTQWGVGNQPQHF.